The 21 T cell receptor beta chains below were found in one sample sequenced in a study of technical replicates of blood from several donors. Some clones are missing from TCRdb's copy, which holds only in-frame ones; the method was immunoSEQ multiplex PCR. The table shows 75,000 to 90,000 clones, with 90% to 95% occurring only once. The sequencing sample was made of T cells isolated from PBMCs. These TCRs come from a human donor in good health.

The chain joins TRBV11-2 to TRBJ2-7; 11 bases line up with TRBD2. The length of the CDR3 is 15 residues. V shed 5 bases, J shed 5 bases, and the junction held 8 bases outside the gene matches. Germline V lookup: CDR1 SGHAT, CDR2 FQNNGV. DNA of the CDR3: TGTGCCAGCAGCCAACTTAGCGGGAGGGCCAACGAGCAGTACTTC. This encodes CASSQLSGRANEQYF.

This clone was detected only a few times. V gene TRBV7-9 combines with J gene TRBJ1-1, with D possibly TRBD1 on 5 matching bases. This CDR3 region has 14 residues. Germline V gene lookup returns CDR1 SEHNR and CDR2 FQNEAQ (reference sequence). V was shortened by 1 base and J by 7 bases, with 13 bases between the two germline ends. In DNA form, the CDR3 reads TGTGCCAGCAGCTTAGATGGGGCCTATGGTGAAGCTTTCTTT. Translating gives CASSLDGAYGEAFF.

This rearrangement joins TRBV6-1 to TRBJ1-4; no clear D. V dropped 3 bases and J dropped 10 bases, with 12 bases sitting between them. The germline V gene encodes CDR1 MNHNS and CDR2 SASEGT. CDR3 size: 13 residues. DNA for the CDR3: TGTGCCAGCAGTGACCCGACGGGAGGAAAACTGTTTTTT. Translating it yields CASSDPTGGKLFF.

The chain uses TRBV6-5 and TRBJ2-5, with TRBD2 identical over 13 bases. With V trimmed by 1 base and J by 4 bases, 0 bases remained unmatched. The germline CDR1 and CDR2 sequences are MNHEY and SVGAGI. CDR3 length: 15 residues. The CDR3 nucleotides are TGTGCCAGCAGTTACTGGACTAGCGGGAGAGAGACCCAGTACTTC. It specifies CASSYWTSGRETQYF.

This chain joins TRBV7-9 and TRBJ1-4; TRBD1 matches at 8 bases. The V gene end was trimmed by 5 bases and the J gene end by 7 bases; junction bases not matched to a gene: 6. From germline, CDR1 is SEHNR and CDR2 FQNEAQ (reference sequence). The CDR3 has 14 residues. As DNA, the CDR3 is TGTGCCAGCAGCCCGACAGGGGCGGGTGAAAAACTGTTTTTT. Its translation is CASSPTGAGEKLFF.

CDR3 amino acids: CASSSSRSNTGELFF. The CDR3 nucleotides are TGTGCCAGCAGCTCTAGCCGATCGAACACCGGGGAGCTGTTTTTT. This sequence joins TRBV11-3 and TRBJ2-2; weak D call: TRBD2 (5 bases). The germline V gene has CDR1 SGHNT and CDR2 YENEEA. V was clipped by 4 bases and J by 0 bases, with 9 bases between them. The CDR3 has 15 residues.

This rearrangement joins TRBV29-1 to TRBJ1-1, with D possibly TRBD1 on 6 matching bases. The CDR3 consists of 10 residues. The V end was cut by 1 base, the J end by 9 bases, with 6 bases between. Germline V gives CDR1 SQVTM, CDR2 ANQGSEA. The CDR3 DNA is TGCAGCGTTGAAGGGGGGCAAGCTTTCTTT. It translates to CSVEGGQAFF.

This clone was detected only once. CDR3 region: CASSLSTRTGLYNEQFF. For the CDR3, the DNA is TGTGCCAGCAGTTTATCGACCCGGACAGGGCTATACAATGAGCAGTTCTTC. This sequence joins TRBV27 and TRBJ2-1, with TRBD1 matching over 8 bases. The length of the CDR3 is 17 residues. Germline values: CDR1 MNHEY, CDR2 SMNVEV (reference sequence). V shed 0 bases and J 4 bases; nucleotides not matched to a gene: 8.

The chain couples TRBV13 to TRBJ2-7, with D perhaps TRBD2 (6 bases). V was cut by 3 bases and J by 0 bases, with 12 bases left in between. The CDR3 is made up of 15 amino acids. Germline V gene data show CDR1 as PRHDT and CDR2 as FYEKMQ (reference sequence). The CDR3 sequence is CASSFLQRASYEQYF. The CDR3 DNA reads as TGTGCCAGCAGCTTCCTTCAGCGGGCCTCCTACGAGCAGTACTTC.

The genes are TRBV4-2 and TRBJ2-2, with D possibly matching TRBD1 (6 bases). The germline V gene has CDR1 LGHNA and CDR2 YNFKEQ. Trimming removed 4 bases from V and 7 bases from J, with 16 bases in between. The CDR3 consists of 15 residues. This chain's CDR3 is CASSLEGGVSGELFF. DNA of the CDR3: TGTGCCAGCAGCCTGGAAGGGGGAGTGAGCGGGGAGCTGTTTTTT.

This clone was seen a single time. The chain combines TRBV28 with TRBJ1-2; perhaps TRBD1 as D (5 bases). This CDR3 is built from 17 residues. Germline lookup yields CDR1 MDHEN and CDR2 SYDVKM. Trimming took 8 bases from V and 2 from J, leaving 24 bases between them. The CDR3 here is CASAENDSRFFNYGYTF. The CDR3 nucleotides read TGTGCCAGCGCTGAGAACGACAGTAGGTTTTTCAACTATGGCTACACCTTC.

This clone has just a few counts. The V call is TRBV27, the J call TRBJ2-1, with D unclear. The V gene lost 3 bases and the J gene lost 6 bases, with 12 bases spanning the gap. This CDR3 is built from 14 residues. The germline V gene has CDR1 MNHEY and CDR2 SMNVEV (reference sequence). The CDR3 loop reads CASSFRVSVNEQFF. The CDR3 DNA is TGTGCCAGCAGTTTTCGCGTTAGTGTCAATGAGCAGTTCTTC.

The V gene is TRBV18, the J gene TRBJ2-7; unclear D gene. V dropped 6 bases and J dropped 3 bases, with 6 bases sitting between them. This CDR3 has 11 residues. The germline CDR1 and CDR2 sequences are KGHSH and LQKENI. The CDR3 sequence is CASSPNYEQYF. CDR3 sequence (DNA): TGTGCCAGCTCCCCCAACTACGAGCAGTACTTC.

The chain combines TRBV7-9 with TRBJ2-1; 7 positions agree with TRBD1. Germline V gene sequence: CDR1 SEHNR, CDR2 FQNEAQ (reference sequence). This CDR3 region has 17 residues. V gave up 1 base and J gave up 9 bases; unmatched junction bases: 15. This CDR3 reads CASSLDWDSTLLGEQFF. The CDR3 DNA sequence: TGTGCCAGCAGCTTAGATTGGGACAGCACCTTATTAGGTGAGCAGTTCTTC. The whole variable domain, filled in from reference TRBV7-9 and TRBJ2-1, reads DTGVSQNPRHKITKRGQNVTFRCDPISEHNRLYWYRQTLGQGPEFLTYFQNEAQLEKSRLLSDRFSAERPKGSFSTLEIQRTEQGDSAMYLCASSLDWDSTLLGEQFFGPGTRLTVL.

Details on this clone: The same CDR3 can be traced to other DNA sequences in this sample. The chain uses TRBV6-1 and TRBJ2-5; 10 bases match TRBD2. Trimming took 3 bases from V and 5 from J; bases not matched to a gene: 12. CDR1 and CDR2 from the germline V gene are MNHNS and SASEGT. This CDR3 region has 17 residues. CDR3 in amino acids: CASSDPGTSAIFETQYF. In DNA, the CDR3 is TGTGCCAGCAGTGACCCTGGGACTAGCGCTATTTTCGAGACCCAGTACTTC.

This clone came up once. The CDR3 loop reads CASSPLRDSGNTIYF. The CDR3 nucleotides read TGTGCCAGCAGCCCCCTCCGGGACAGTGGAAACACCATATATTTT. This chain links TRBV9 with TRBJ1-3; 7 positions match TRBD1. CDR3 length equals 15 residues. CDR1 is SGDLS, CDR2 YYNGEE, per germline. After removal of 4 bases from V and 3 bases from J, the junction contained 7 bases not matched to a gene. The whole variable domain, filled in from reference TRBV9 and TRBJ1-3, reads DSGVTQTPKHLITATGQRVTLRCSPRSGDLSVYWYQQSLDQGLQFLIQYYNGEERAKGNILERFSAQQFPDLHSELNLSSLELGDSALYFCASSPLRDSGNTIYFGEGSWLTVV.

The chain employs TRBV7-9 and TRBJ2-2, with 11 bases identical to TRBD2. This CDR3 contains 17 residues. V was clipped by 5 bases and J by 0 bases; unmatched bases: 5. Per the germline V gene, CDR1 is SEHNR and CDR2 is FQNEAQ (reference sequence). As DNA, the CDR3 is TGTGCCAGCAGCCGACGTAGCGGGAGGGCGAACACCGGGGAGCTGTTTTTT. This codes for CASSRRSGRANTGELFF.

This clone appeared a single time. This sequence joins TRBV7-3 and TRBJ2-1; 10 bases are shared with TRBD2. Looked up from germline, CDR1 is SGHTA and CDR2 is FQGTGA. The junction had 4 bases not matched to a gene; V was cut back by 5 bases and J by 6 bases. The length of the CDR3 is 14 residues. The CDR3: CASSKTSGLNEQFF. CDR3 bases: TGTGCCAGCAGCAAGACTAGCGGGCTCAATGAGCAGTTCTTC. The full variable domain, in which reference TRBV7-3 and TRBJ2-1 provide the parts outside the CDR3, is GAGVSQTPSNKVTEKGKYVELRCDPISGHTALYWYRQSLGQGPEFLIYFQGTGAADDSGLPNDRFFAVRPEGSVSTLKIQRTERGDSAVYLCASSKTSGLNEQFFGPGTRLTVL.

The V gene is TRBV5-1, the J gene TRBJ2-7; 8 bases are shared with TRBD1. CDR3 length equals 12 residues. The trim removed 6 bases at V and 3 bases at J, leaving 2 bases unmatched. Germline CDR1 is SGHRS and CDR2 is YFSETQ. The CDR3 DNA sequence: TGCGCCAGCAAGGGACAGGTCTACGAGCAGTACTTC. This translates into CASKGQVYEQYF. The full variable domain, rest sourced from reference TRBV5-1 and TRBJ2-7, is KAGVTQTPRYLIKTRGQQVTLSCSPISGHRSVSWYQQTPGQGLQFLFEYFSETQRNKGNFPGRFSGRQFSNSRSEMNVSTLELGDSALYLCASKGQVYEQYFGPGTRLTVT.

This sequence joins TRBV6-6 and TRBJ2-5; 12 bases match TRBD2. Germline V CDR1 and CDR2: MNHNY, SVGAGI (reference sequence). CDR3 length: 16 residues. V lost 2 bases and J lost 5; bases outside the gene matches: 6. CDR3 in amino acids: CASSYRLAGGRETQYF. CDR3 DNA: TGTGCCAGCAGTTACCGTCTAGCGGGAGGGCGGGAGACCCAGTACTTC.

V is TRBV12-5 and J is TRBJ2-7; D possibly corresponds to TRBD1 (6 bases). CDR3 size: 13 residues. From germline, CDR1 is LGHNT and CDR2 FRNRAP. Trimming stripped 5 bases from V and 3 bases from J, with 11 bases between. Here the CDR3 DNA reads TGTGCTAGTGGTACCGGACAGTTCTACGAGCAGTACTTC. It specifies CASGTGQFYEQYF.